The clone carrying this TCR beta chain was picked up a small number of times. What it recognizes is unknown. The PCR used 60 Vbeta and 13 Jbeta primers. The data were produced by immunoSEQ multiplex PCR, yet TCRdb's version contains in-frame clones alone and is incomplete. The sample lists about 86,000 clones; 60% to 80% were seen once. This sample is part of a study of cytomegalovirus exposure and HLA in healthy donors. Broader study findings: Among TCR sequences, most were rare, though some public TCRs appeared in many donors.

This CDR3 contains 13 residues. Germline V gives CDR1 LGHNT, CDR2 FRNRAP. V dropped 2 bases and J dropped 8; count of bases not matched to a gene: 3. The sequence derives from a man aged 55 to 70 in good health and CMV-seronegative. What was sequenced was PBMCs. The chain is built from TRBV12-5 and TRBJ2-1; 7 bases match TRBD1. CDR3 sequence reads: CASGLSGGDEQFF. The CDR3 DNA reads TGTGCTAGTGGTTTGTCAGGGGGAGATGAGCAGTTCTTC.